The subject of this entry is one TCR beta chain. The target antigen is unknown. The CDR3 has 14 residues. Trimming took 0 bases from V and 4 from J, leaving 11 bases between them. Germline CDR1 reads SQVTM; CDR2 reads ANQGSEA. This specimen comes from a study of T-cell memory formation after mild COVID-19. Study-level background: TCR clusters were mostly donor specific.

Constant-segment primers were used for 5'RACE, and the resulting TCR alpha and TCR beta cDNA libraries carried sample barcodes and UMIs. In TCRdb, the 5' RACE reads were re-called with MiXCR into one record per CDR3 protein. This table has roughly 250,000 distinct CDR3 sequences, 15% to 20% appearing once. General observations from the study: Shrinking CD4+ clones were chiefly CM and EM; CD8+ ones were chiefly EMRA. Contracting clones from day 15 to 85 had balanced CD4/CD8; later expanders favoured CD4+.

The sample comprised PBMCs or a T cell subset sorted from them (not recorded which). J is TRBJ2-3 and V is TRBV29-1; D gene uncertain. The origin of this receptor is a man younger than 35 who had mild COVID-19 (a few samples of this study predate the infection). Cell type and time point are not known. For the CDR3, the DNA is TGCAGCGTTGAAGATCCCCGCGCGTCAGATACGCAGTATTTT. This codes for CSVEDPRASDTQYF.